These 27 T cell receptor beta chains were sequenced from one sample in a study of shared clonotypes between healthy human individuals. Produced via immunoSEQ multiplex PCR; TCRdb's table is partial and in-frame only. The data contain more than 2,000,000 clones, approximately 92% of them singletons. Sample: naive CD4+ T cells sorted from blood. Stated subset: CD45RA+ positively selected. All receptors derive from a man between 18 and 29 years old in good health.

For this clone: The identical CDR3 is also encoded by other nucleotide sequences in the sample. CDR3: CASSSTGNTEAFF. CDR3 nucleotides: TGCGCCAGCAGCTCCACAGGGAACACTGAAGCTTTCTTT. The V call is TRBV5-1, the J call TRBJ1-1, with TRBD1 as a possible D gene (5 bases). Germline V gives CDR1 SGHRS, CDR2 YFSETQ. The CDR3 length is 13 residues. With 3 bases removed from V and 1 base from J, the gap between germline ends came to 7 bases.

The chain is built from TRBV6-1 and TRBJ2-6, with unresolved D. Trimming shortened V by 6 bases and J by 4 bases, and 13 bases separated the two germline ends. Germline loops: CDR1 MNHNS, CDR2 SASEGT. CDR3 length: 15 residues. For the CDR3, the DNA is TGTGCCAGCAGCAAAAGGGAATCCGGGGCCAACGTCCTGACTTTC. This gives the protein CASSKRESGANVLTF.

Points on this clone: At one end the junction does not follow the germline gene, possibly because of a read error. The genes are TRBV7-2 and TRBJ2-1; 7 positions match TRBD2. The germline V gene has CDR1 SGHTA and CDR2 FQGNSA. The CDR3 is made up of 12 amino acids. The CDR3 loop reads CASSLAGFEQFF. In DNA form, the CDR3 reads TGTGCCAGCAGTTTAGCGGGTTTTGAGCAGTTCTTC.

This chain links TRBV14 with TRBJ1-2; 9 bases are shared with TRBD1. The CDR3 runs 13 residues. Trimming at V came to 0 bases and at J to 12 bases, leaving 5 bases not matched to a gene. CDR1 and CDR2 from the germline V gene are SGHDN and FVKESK. The CDR3 sequence: CASSQDNRQGDTF. In DNA form, the CDR3 reads TGTGCCAGCAGCCAAGATAATCGACAGGGGGACACCTTC.

The gene calls are TRBV11-2 and TRBJ2-7; no definite D call. The CDR3 extends over 12 amino acids. Germline V CDR1 and CDR2: SGHAT, FQNNGV. V was clipped by 0 bases and J by 6 bases, with 6 bases between them. This CDR3 is CASSLELGEQYF. CDR3 bases: TGTGCCAGCAGCTTAGAGTTGGGCGAGCAGTACTTC.

Concerning this clone: This CDR3 is also generated by other DNA sequences in the sample. V and J are TRBV11-2 and TRBJ1-2; D is unresolved. The CDR3 extends over 12 amino acids. With 0 bases removed from V and 5 bases from J, the gap between germline ends came to 4 bases. CDR1 and CDR2 from the germline V gene are SGHAT and FQNNGV. CDR3: CASSLEGYGYTF. CDR3 bases: TGTGCCAGCAGCTTAGAGGGGTATGGCTACACCTTC.

In nucleotides, the CDR3 is TGTGCCACAAGTGGGCTAGCGCGTCCTTTCGGGGGTTCTAGCACAGATACGCAGTATTTT. It yields the protein CATSGLARPFGGSSTDTQYF. This chain links TRBV15 with TRBJ2-3, with TRBD2 as a possible D gene (6 bases). This CDR3 has 20 amino acids. V lost 9 bases, J lost 0 bases, and 31 bases lay in between. The germline V gene has CDR1 LNHNV and CDR2 YYDKDF (reference sequence).

The chain couples TRBV6-6 to TRBJ2-7, with TRBD1 identical over 7 bases. The CDR3 has 14 amino acids. Trimming took 5 bases from V and 2 from J; bases not matched to a gene: 6. Germline V gives CDR1 MNHNY, CDR2 SVGAGI (reference sequence). The CDR3 is CASSTPQGAYEQYF. The CDR3 region has the DNA TGTGCCAGCAGTACCCCCCAGGGGGCCTACGAGCAGTACTTC.

This clone was seen only once. The chain couples TRBV7-2 to TRBJ1-2; D perhaps matches TRBD1 (6 bases). The CDR3 is made up of 12 amino acids. Germline CDR1 SGHTA, CDR2 FQGNSA. The V and J ends lost 5 bases and 9 bases respectively, with 13 bases between them. CDR3 DNA sequence: TGTGCCAGCAGCCCTACAGGGTTTAGCTACACCTTC. It translates to CASSPTGFSYTF.

The J gene is TRBJ1-1, the V gene TRBV30; 9 bases agree with TRBD1. The germline CDR1 and CDR2 sequences are GTSNPN and SVGIG (reference sequence). CDR3 size: 14 residues. The CDR3 reads CARDRVGPNTEAFF. CDR3 DNA: TGTGCTAGGGACAGGGTGGGCCCTAACACTGAAGCTTTCTTT.

This clone was counted at least ten times. The chain recombines TRBV15 with TRBJ2-5; D remains ambiguous. CDR3 length equals 12 residues. Trimming stripped 0 bases from V and 6 bases from J, with 5 bases between. Germline loops: CDR1 LNHNV, CDR2 YYDKDF (reference sequence). CDR3 nucleotides: TGTGCCACCAGCAGAGATGACCAGACCCAGTACTTC. Its translation is CATSRDDQTQYF.

A single count supports this clone. This sequence joins TRBV18 and TRBJ2-7; 8 bases fit TRBD1. The germline V gene encodes CDR1 KGHSH and CDR2 LQKENI. This CDR3 region has 14 residues. Trimming took 2 bases from V and 4 from J; bases not matched to a gene: 4. CDR3 loop: CASSPGTGFYEQYF. The CDR3 DNA follows: TGTGCCAGCTCACCAGGGACAGGCTTTTACGAGCAGTACTTC.

This clone showed up just once. V and J are TRBV27 and TRBJ2-7; 8 bases map to TRBD1. Germline assignment: CDR1 MNHEY and CDR2 SMNVEV (reference sequence). V shed 6 bases and J 5 bases; nucleotides not matched to a gene: 6. The CDR3 runs to 13 residues. The CDR3 loop reads CASRLDRAHEQYF. CDR3 bases: TGTGCCAGCAGGCTGGACAGGGCCCACGAGCAGTACTTC.

The rearrangement uses TRBV6-4 and TRBJ2-7; 14 bases are shared with TRBD2. CDR3 length: 15 amino acids. CDR1 MRHNA and CDR2 SNTAGT come from the germline V gene. Trimming at V came to 6 bases and at J to 7 bases, leaving 8 bases not matched to a gene. For the CDR3, the DNA is TGTGCCAGCAGCAGCCCGGGACTAGCGGGAGAGGAGCAGTACTTC. This codes for CASSSPGLAGEEQYF.

The V call is TRBV5-4, the J call TRBJ1-2; 7 nucleotides line up with TRBD1. V trimming: 4 bases; J trimming: 4 bases; junction bases outside the gene matches: 10. The CDR3 has 15 residues. Germline values: CDR1 SGHNT, CDR2 YYREEE (reference sequence). The CDR3 nucleotides read TGTGCCAGCAGCCTTACTGATACAGGGGTCTATGGCTACACCTTC. This sequence encodes CASSLTDTGVYGYTF.

This clone was counted a single time. The rearrangement links TRBV6-5 to TRBJ2-1; D call uncertain. The CDR3 has 15 amino acids. Looked up from germline, CDR1 is MNHEY and CDR2 is SVGAGI. The V and J ends lost 2 bases and 7 bases respectively, with 15 bases between them. The CDR3 DNA sequence: TGTGCCAGCAGTTACGTTAGGAATGTCGGGAATGAGCAGTTCTTC. This sequence encodes CASSYVRNVGNEQFF.

This clone showed up just a few times. The chain employs TRBV13 and TRBJ2-7; D uncertain. Germline V CDR1 and CDR2: PRHDT, FYEKMQ (reference sequence). This CDR3 contains 15 residues. Trimming shortened V by 5 bases and J by 0 bases, and 14 bases separated the two germline ends. In DNA, the CDR3 is TGTGCCAGCAGCCCCGTCGGAAAGAGCTCCTACGAGCAGTACTTC. Its protein product is CASSPVGKSSYEQYF.

This chain links TRBV4-1 with TRBJ1-2; the D gene is possibly TRBD1 (5 bases). CDR1 MGHRA and CDR2 YSYEKL come from the germline V gene. The CDR3 runs 15 residues. Trimming removed 4 bases at V and 4 bases at J, with 16 bases between. The CDR3 region is CASSPYSGIPYGYTF. CDR3 nucleotides: TGCGCCAGCAGCCCATACTCAGGGATACCCTATGGCTACACCTTC.

The V and J genes are TRBV4-1 and TRBJ1-4; D unclear. The CDR3 length is 15 residues. Germline lookup yields CDR1 MGHRA and CDR2 YSYEKL. With 7 bases removed from V and 3 bases from J, the gap between germline ends came to 15 bases. The chain's CDR3 is CASTISQLANEKLFF. CDR3 sequence (DNA): TGCGCCAGCACCATATCACAGTTAGCTAATGAAAAACTGTTTTTT.

CDR3 region: CASSEGLASTHSNQPQHF. CDR3 nucleotide sequence: TGTGCCAGCAGTGAGGGTCTAGCGAGTACTCATAGCAATCAGCCCCAGCATTTT. The gene calls are TRBV2 and TRBJ1-5; unclear D gene. This CDR3 contains 18 residues. Trimming stripped 3 bases from V and 0 bases from J, with 18 bases between. Looked up from germline, CDR1 is SNHLY and CDR2 is FYNNEI.

The V call is TRBV19, the J call TRBJ1-6, with 7 bases matching TRBD1. V was clipped by 4 bases and J by 9 bases; unmatched bases: 9. Germline lookup yields CDR1 LNHDA and CDR2 SQIVND (reference sequence). This CDR3 has 15 residues. The CDR3 is CASSSTGARSSPLHF. For the CDR3, the DNA is TGTGCCAGTAGTAGTACAGGGGCGCGAAGTTCACCCCTCCACTTT. Complete variable domain (other parts from reference TRBV19 and TRBJ1-6): DGGITQSPKYLFRKEGQNVTLSCEQNLNHDAMYWYRQDPGQGLRLIYYSQIVNDFQKGDIAEGYSVSREKKESFPLTVTSAQKNPTAFYLCASSSTGARSSPLHFGNGTRLTVT.

J is TRBJ1-1 and V is TRBV13; D may be TRBD1 (5 bases). Trimming left V 5 bases short and J 1 base short, with 20 bases between. This CDR3 is 17 amino acids long. Germline V gene sequence: CDR1 PRHDT, CDR2 FYEKMQ (reference sequence). The CDR3 nucleotides read TGTGCCAGCAGCCCGCCCCCCGGGTGGGGCTGGAACACTGAAGCTTTCTTT. Protein: CASSPPPGWGWNTEAFF.

The V call is TRBV7-9, the J call TRBJ2-2; D is unclear. Trimming removed 6 bases at V and 3 bases at J, with 14 bases between. This CDR3 has 15 amino acids. The germline gives CDR1 SEHNR, CDR2 FQNEAQ (reference sequence). The CDR3 region has the DNA TGTGCCAGCAGGCGCCATGGGGTTTACACCGGGGAGCTGTTTTTT. Translating gives CASRRHGVYTGELFF.

The chain uses TRBV5-4 and TRBJ2-5; 11 positions match TRBD2. V lost 2 bases and J lost 4; bases outside the gene matches: 7. The CDR3 has 16 amino acids. Germline lookup yields CDR1 SGHNT and CDR2 YYREEE (reference sequence). The CDR3 region has the DNA TGTGCCAGCAGCTTAAGACTAGCGGGGAACCGAGAGACCCAGTACTTC. It yields the protein CASSLRLAGNRETQYF.

V and J are TRBV23-1 and TRBJ2-4; tentative D call: TRBD2 (6 bases). TRBV23-1 falls under the ORF class, with uncertain function. The CDR3 is 18 residues long. The ends were cut back, 0 bases at V and 2 bases at J, with 17 bases in the middle. The CDR3 DNA sequence: TGCGCCAGCAGTCAATCCACGTACGGGGGTCTGTCCAAAAACATTCAGTACTTC. Amino acid sequence: CASSQSTYGGLSKNIQYF.

With respect to this clone: Germline and junction disagree at one end, which may indicate a read error. The chain couples TRBV5-4 to TRBJ2-2; D call uncertain. This CDR3 is built from 13 residues. Germline V gene sequence: CDR1 SGHNT, CDR2 YYREEE (reference sequence). The CDR3 is CATSVLNTGELFF. In DNA form, the CDR3 reads TGTGCCACCAGCGTGCTGAACACCGGGGAGCTGTTTTTT.

The J gene is TRBJ2-5, the V gene TRBV11-2; D gene unclear. Germline V gene sequence: CDR1 SGHAT, CDR2 FQNNGV. V lost 5 bases to trimming and J lost 5 bases, with 18 bases between them. The CDR3 spans 15 residues. CDR3 amino acids: CASSPNMGMEETQYF. The CDR3 DNA follows: TGTGCCAGCAGCCCCAACATGGGGATGGAGGAGACCCAGTACTTC.